The 12 T cell receptor beta chains listed next were all sequenced from one sample in a study of shared clonotypes between healthy human individuals. Using immunoSEQ multiplex PCR, the repertoire was profiled, and TCRdb retains in-frame clones only, with some absent. This sample has nearly 1,000,000 clones, with less than 85% found just once. Sequencing was performed on memory CD4+ T cells sorted from blood. Noted subset: CD45RA-negative fraction. The receptors were gathered from a man younger than 35 in good health.

The chain joins TRBV30 to TRBJ2-5, with TRBD1 as a possible D gene (5 bases). The CDR3 extends over 12 amino acids. Germline CDR1 is GTSNPN and CDR2 is SVGIG (reference sequence). V lost 3 bases, J lost 5 bases, and 10 bases lay in between. CDR3 sequence: CAWRQKGETQYF. The CDR3 coding sequence is TGTGCCTGGAGACAAAAGGGGGAGACCCAGTACTTC.

V is TRBV27 and J is TRBJ2-4; the match to TRBD1 covers 9 bases. The CDR3 spans 15 residues. Looked up from germline, CDR1 is MNHEY and CDR2 is SMNVEV (reference sequence). J lost 2 bases, V lost 3 bases, and 2 bases had no gene match. Here the CDR3 DNA reads TGTGCCAGCAGTTTCGGACAGGGGACCAAAAACATTCAGTACTTC. Amino acids: CASSFGQGTKNIQYF.

The chain combines TRBV6-5 with TRBJ2-1; D is possibly TRBD2 (5 bases). The CDR3 consists of 14 residues. The germline V gene encodes CDR1 MNHEY and CDR2 SVGAGI. V was cut by 6 bases and J by 7 bases, with 16 bases left in between. CDR3 in amino acids: CASSGSGFRNEQFF. The CDR3 coding sequence is TGTGCCAGCAGCGGCTCGGGGTTTAGGAATGAGCAGTTCTTC.

The chain links TRBV5-6 to TRBJ1-1; 7 bases fit TRBD1. The CDR3 totals 13 residues. V lost 4 bases, J lost 4 bases, and 4 bases stayed unmatched. The germline V gene has CDR1 SGHDT and CDR2 YYEEEE. The CDR3 protein is CASSQGGPTEAFF. In DNA, the CDR3 is TGTGCCAGCAGCCAAGGGGGCCCCACTGAAGCTTTCTTT.

The genes are TRBV18 and TRBJ1-1; D remains ambiguous. Per the germline V gene, CDR1 is KGHSH and CDR2 is LQKENI. The V end was cut by 3 bases, the J end by 4 bases, with 12 bases between. CDR3 length: 14 residues. In DNA, the CDR3 is TGTGCCAGCTCACCCAGGCCGGGAGGCACTGAAGCTTTCTTT. Protein: CASSPRPGGTEAFF.

This clone was counted once. Other DNA sequences in this specimen translate into the identical CDR3. The DNA of the CDR3 is TGCGCCAGCAGCTTGGAGGGGAATGCCGGGGAGCTGTTTTTT. Translating it yields CASSLEGNAGELFF. V gene TRBV5-1 combines with J gene TRBJ2-2, with a weak D call TRBD1 (5 bases). Germline CDR1 SGHRS, CDR2 YFSETQ. This CDR3 has 14 amino acids. Trimming took 0 bases from V and 6 from J, leaving 9 bases between them.

The V gene is TRBV7-9, the J gene TRBJ2-6; D perhaps matches TRBD2 (6 bases). The CDR3 sequence is 15 residues long. Deletions cut 3 bases from V and 2 bases from J, with 8 bases between. CDR1 is SEHNR, CDR2 FQNEAQ, per germline (reference sequence). Here the CDR3 reads CASSFGGTGANVLTF. CDR3 coding DNA: TGTGCCAGCAGCTTCGGAGGGACTGGGGCCAACGTCCTGACTTTC.

As regards this clone: The sample carries other DNA sequences with the same CDR3. The chain carries TRBV7-2 and TRBJ2-5; 15 positions match TRBD2. Trimming at V came to 4 bases and at J to 3 bases, leaving 3 bases not matched to a gene. Per germline, CDR1 SGHTA and CDR2 FQGNSA. The length of the CDR3 is 16 residues. CDR3: CASSSGLAGGKETQYF. DNA for the CDR3: TGTGCCAGCAGCTCCGGACTAGCGGGAGGGAAAGAGACCCAGTACTTC.

This clone was detected a few times. This chain uses TRBV10-2 with TRBJ2-4; 9 bases fit TRBD1. Germline CDR1 is WSHSY and CDR2 is SAAADI. CDR3 length: 18 residues. J gave up 1 base and V 3 bases, and 10 bases lay outside the gene matches. The DNA for the CDR3 is TGCGCCAGCAGTGACCCTAGGACAGGGGATATGGCCAAAAACATTCAGTACTTC. Translated: CASSDPRTGDMAKNIQYF.

This chain joins TRBV30 and TRBJ2-5; possible D gene TRBD2, 6 bases. Germline V lookup: CDR1 GTSNPN, CDR2 SVGIG (reference sequence). The CDR3 contains 14 residues. With 2 bases removed from V and 5 bases from J, the gap between germline ends came to 15 bases. This CDR3 is CAWSRGGIQETQYF. The CDR3 DNA sequence: TGTGCCTGGAGTCGAGGAGGGATTCAGGAGACCCAGTACTTC.

This clone has just a few counts. The CDR3: CATVQGGTGELFF. Here the CDR3 DNA reads TGTGCCACAGTACAGGGGGGCACCGGGGAGCTGTTTTTT. This chain links TRBV10-3 with TRBJ2-2; 8 nucleotides match TRBD1. From germline, CDR1 is ENHRY and CDR2 SYGVKD. V shed 10 bases, J shed 4 bases, and the junction held 5 bases outside the gene matches. The length of the CDR3 is 13 residues.

This rearrangement joins TRBV10-2 to TRBJ1-3; 11 bases map to TRBD1. There are 16 residues in the CDR3. Per the germline V gene, CDR1 is WSHSY and CDR2 is SAAADI. The V and J ends lost 4 bases and 3 bases, in that order; junction bases with no gene match: 5. In DNA, the CDR3 is TGCGCCAGCAGTGGAGGACAGGGGGCTGGTGGAAACACCATATATTTT. It specifies CASSGGQGAGGNTIYF.